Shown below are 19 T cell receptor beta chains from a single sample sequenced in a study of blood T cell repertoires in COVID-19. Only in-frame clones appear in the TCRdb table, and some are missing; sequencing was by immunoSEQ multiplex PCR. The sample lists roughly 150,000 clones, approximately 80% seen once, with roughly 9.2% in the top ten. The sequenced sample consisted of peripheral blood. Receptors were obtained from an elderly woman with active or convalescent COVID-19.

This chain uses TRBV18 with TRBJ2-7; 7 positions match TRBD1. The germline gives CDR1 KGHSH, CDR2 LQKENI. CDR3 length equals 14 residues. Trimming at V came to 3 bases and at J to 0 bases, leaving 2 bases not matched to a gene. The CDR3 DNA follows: TGTGCCAGCTCACCGGGACAGAGCTCCTACGAGCAGTACTTC. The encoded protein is CASSPGQSSYEQYF.

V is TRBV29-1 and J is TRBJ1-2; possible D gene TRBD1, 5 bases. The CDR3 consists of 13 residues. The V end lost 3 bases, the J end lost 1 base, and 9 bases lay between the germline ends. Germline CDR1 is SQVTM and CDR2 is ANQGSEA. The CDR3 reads CSVDPGGNYGYTF. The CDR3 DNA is TGCAGCGTTGACCCCGGGGGTAACTATGGCTACACCTTC.

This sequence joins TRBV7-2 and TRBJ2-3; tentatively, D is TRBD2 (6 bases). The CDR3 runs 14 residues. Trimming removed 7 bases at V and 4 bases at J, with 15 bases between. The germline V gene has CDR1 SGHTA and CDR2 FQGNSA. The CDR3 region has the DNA TGTGCCAGCACCTCTCCGGGCGGGGCAGATACGCAGTATTTT. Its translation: CASTSPGGADTQYF. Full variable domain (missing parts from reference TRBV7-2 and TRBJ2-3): GAGVSQSPSNKVTEKGKDVELRCDPISGHTALYWYRQSLGQGLEFLIYFQGNSAPDKSGLPSDRFSAERTGGSVSTLTIQRTQQEDSAVYLCASTSPGGADTQYFGPGTRLTVL.

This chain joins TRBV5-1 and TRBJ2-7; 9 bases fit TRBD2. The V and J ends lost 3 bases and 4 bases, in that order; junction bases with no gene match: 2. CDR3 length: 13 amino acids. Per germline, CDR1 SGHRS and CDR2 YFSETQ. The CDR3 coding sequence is TGCGCCAGCAGCTCGACTAGCGGTTACGAGCAGTACTTC. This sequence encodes CASSSTSGYEQYF. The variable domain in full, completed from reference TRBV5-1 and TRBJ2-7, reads KAGVTQTPRYLIKTRGQQVTLSCSPISGHRSVSWYQQTPGQGLQFLFEYFSETQRNKGNFPGRFSGRQFSNSRSEMNVSTLELGDSALYLCASSSTSGYEQYFGPGTRLTVT.

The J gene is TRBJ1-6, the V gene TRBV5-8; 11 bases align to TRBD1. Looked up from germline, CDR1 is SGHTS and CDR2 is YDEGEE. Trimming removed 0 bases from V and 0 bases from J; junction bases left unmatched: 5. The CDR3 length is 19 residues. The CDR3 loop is CASSLEPGTGGSYNSPLHF. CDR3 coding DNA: TGTGCCAGCAGCTTGGAGCCCGGGACAGGGGGCTCCTATAATTCACCCCTCCACTTT.

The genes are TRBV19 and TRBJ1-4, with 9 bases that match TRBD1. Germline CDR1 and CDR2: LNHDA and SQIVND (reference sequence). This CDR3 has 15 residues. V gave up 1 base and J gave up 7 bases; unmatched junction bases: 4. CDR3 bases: TGTGCCAGTAGTATAGTGGCGACAGGGGGTGAAAAACTGTTTTTT. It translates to CASSIVATGGEKLFF.

DNA of the CDR3: TGCGCCAGCAGCTTGTTATGGGGCCCAGCCTATGGCTACACCTTC. It specifies CASSLLWGPAYGYTF. The chain recombines TRBV5-1 with TRBJ1-2; TRBD1 might be the D (5 bases). Germline CDR1 reads SGHRS; CDR2 reads YFSETQ. The CDR3 covers 15 residues. Trimming removed 1 base at V and 4 bases at J, with 14 bases between.

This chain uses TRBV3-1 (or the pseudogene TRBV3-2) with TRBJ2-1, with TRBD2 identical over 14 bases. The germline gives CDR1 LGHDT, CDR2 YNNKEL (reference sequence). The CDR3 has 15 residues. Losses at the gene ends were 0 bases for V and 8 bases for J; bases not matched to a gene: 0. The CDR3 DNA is TGTGCCAGCAGCCAAGAGACTAGCGGGGGGGATGAGCAGTTCTTC. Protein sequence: CASSQETSGGDEQFF.

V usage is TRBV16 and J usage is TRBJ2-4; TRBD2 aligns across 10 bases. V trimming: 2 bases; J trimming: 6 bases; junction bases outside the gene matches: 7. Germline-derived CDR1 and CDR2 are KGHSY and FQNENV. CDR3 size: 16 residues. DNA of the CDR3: TGTGCCAGCAGCCAAACCAGCGGGGGGGCCGGAAACATTCAGTACTTC. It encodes CASSQTSGGAGNIQYF.

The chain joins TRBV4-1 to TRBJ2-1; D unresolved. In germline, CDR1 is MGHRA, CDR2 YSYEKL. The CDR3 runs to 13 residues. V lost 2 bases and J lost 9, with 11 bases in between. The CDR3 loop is CASSQPDTLEQFF. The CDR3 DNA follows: TGCGCCAGCAGCCAACCAGACACCCTTGAGCAGTTCTTC.

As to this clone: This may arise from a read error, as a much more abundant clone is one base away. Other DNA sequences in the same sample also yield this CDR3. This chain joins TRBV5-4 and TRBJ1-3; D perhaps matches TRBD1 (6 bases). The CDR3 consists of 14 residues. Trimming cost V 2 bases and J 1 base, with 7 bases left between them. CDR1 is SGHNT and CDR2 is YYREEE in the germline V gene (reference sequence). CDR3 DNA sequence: TGTGCCAGCAGCTTACAGGGTTCTGGAAACACCATATATTTT. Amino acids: CASSLQGSGNTIYF. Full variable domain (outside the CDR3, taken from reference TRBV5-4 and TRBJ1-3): ETGVTQSPTHLIKTRGQQVTLRCSSQSGHNTVSWYQQALGQGPQFIFQYYREEENGRGNFPPRFSGLQFPNYSSELNVNALELDDSALYLCASSLQGSGNTIYFGEGSWLTVV.

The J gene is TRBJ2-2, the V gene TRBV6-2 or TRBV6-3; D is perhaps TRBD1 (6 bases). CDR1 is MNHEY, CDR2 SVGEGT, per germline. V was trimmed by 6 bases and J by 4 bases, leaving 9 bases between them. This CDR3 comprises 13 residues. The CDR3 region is CASSQGPTGELFF. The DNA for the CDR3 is TGTGCCAGCAGCCAGGGGCCCACCGGGGAGCTGTTTTTT.

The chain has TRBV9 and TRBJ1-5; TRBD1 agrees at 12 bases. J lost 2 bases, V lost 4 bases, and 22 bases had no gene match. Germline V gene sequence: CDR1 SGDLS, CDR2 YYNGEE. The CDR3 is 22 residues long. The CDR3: CASSPGGSEGQGAPRGNQPQHF. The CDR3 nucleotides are TGTGCCAGCAGCCCAGGTGGGAGTGAGGGACAGGGGGCCCCCCGGGGCAATCAGCCCCAGCATTTT.

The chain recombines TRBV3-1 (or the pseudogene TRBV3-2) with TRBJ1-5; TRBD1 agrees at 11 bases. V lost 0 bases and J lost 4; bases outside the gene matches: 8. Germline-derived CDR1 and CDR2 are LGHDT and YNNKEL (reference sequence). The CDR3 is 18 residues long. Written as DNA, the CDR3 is TGTGCCAGCAGCCAAGATGCGGGCGGGACAGGGGGAAATCAGCCCCAGCATTTT. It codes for CASSQDAGGTGGNQPQHF.

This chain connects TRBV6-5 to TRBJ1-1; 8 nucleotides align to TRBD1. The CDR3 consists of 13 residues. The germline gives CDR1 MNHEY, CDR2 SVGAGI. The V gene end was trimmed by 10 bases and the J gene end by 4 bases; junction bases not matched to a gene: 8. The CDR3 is CATTITGGTEAFF. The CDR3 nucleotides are TGTGCCACCACAATAACAGGGGGCACTGAAGCTTTCTTT.

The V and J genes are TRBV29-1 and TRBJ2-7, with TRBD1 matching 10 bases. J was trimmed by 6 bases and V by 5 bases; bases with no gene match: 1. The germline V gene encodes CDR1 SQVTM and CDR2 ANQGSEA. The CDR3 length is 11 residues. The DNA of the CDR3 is TGCAGCGTTCGGACAGGGGGCGAGCAGTACTTC. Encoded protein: CSVRTGGEQYF.

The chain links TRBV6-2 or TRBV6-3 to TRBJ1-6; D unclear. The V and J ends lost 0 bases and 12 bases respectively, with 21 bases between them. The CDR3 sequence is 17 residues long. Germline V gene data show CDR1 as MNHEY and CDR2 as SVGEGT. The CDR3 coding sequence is TGTGCCAGCAGTTACTCCGGTGGGAATCTTTATGCGGGACCCCTCCACTTT. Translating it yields CASSYSGGNLYAGPLHF.

This chain's CDR3 is CASSETESNYGYTF. The CDR3 DNA reads TGCGCCAGCAGTGAGACAGAAAGCAACTATGGCTACACCTTC. V is TRBV5-1 and J is TRBJ1-2; tentatively, D is TRBD1 (5 bases). This CDR3 is 14 amino acids long. The germline CDR1 and CDR2 sequences are SGHRS and YFSETQ. Trimming took off 5 bases at V and 2 bases at J, with 13 bases between the two ends.

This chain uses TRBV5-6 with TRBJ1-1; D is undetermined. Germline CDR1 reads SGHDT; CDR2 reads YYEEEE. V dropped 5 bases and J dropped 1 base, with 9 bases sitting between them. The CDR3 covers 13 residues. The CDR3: CASRRPGNTEAFF. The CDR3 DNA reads TGTGCCAGCAGGAGGCCGGGGAACACTGAAGCTTTCTTT.